What follows are 10 T cell receptor beta chains derived from one specimen sequenced in a study of blood T cell repertoires in COVID-19. The protocol was immunoSEQ multiplex PCR, while the TCRdb copy is restricted to in-frame clones and leaves out a portion. The table includes around 60,000 clones, approximately 77% detected once. The sequenced material came from peripheral blood. Receptor source: a human donor in a cohort sampled during active COVID-19.

This sequence joins TRBV18 and TRBJ2-7, with D maybe TRBD2 (6 bases). The V and J ends lost 5 bases and 6 bases respectively, with 20 bases between them. In germline, CDR1 is KGHSH, CDR2 LQKENI. The CDR3 extends over 15 amino acids. CDR3 protein: CASSDDGTPPREQYF. The CDR3 DNA is TGTGCCAGCTCAGACGACGGGACTCCCCCTCGCGAGCAGTACTTC.

This chain joins TRBV5-4 and TRBJ2-1; D may be TRBD1 (5 bases). The V and J ends lost 2 bases and 7 bases respectively, with 13 bases between them. Germline values: CDR1 SGHNT, CDR2 YYREEE (reference sequence). The CDR3 has 14 amino acids. The CDR3 bases are TGTGCCAGCAGCTTCCCCCCAAAGGGGAATGAGCAGTTCTTC. Protein: CASSFPPKGNEQFF.

The chain is built from TRBV6-5 and TRBJ2-7; no reliable D call. V lost 6 bases to trimming and J lost 3 bases, with 15 bases between them. This CDR3 has 14 residues. Germline-derived CDR1 and CDR2 are MNHEY and SVGAGI. In nucleotides, the CDR3 is TGTGCCAGCAGCCTGAGAGAACAGAACTACGAGCAGTACTTC. This encodes CASSLREQNYEQYF.

V usage is TRBV5-1 and J usage is TRBJ2-6; 7 bases line up with TRBD1. This CDR3 has 16 residues. J gave up 2 bases and V 4 bases, and 6 bases lay outside the gene matches. CDR1 SGHRS and CDR2 YFSETQ come from the germline V gene. CDR3 DNA sequence: TGCGCCAGCAGCAGCGTTGACAGGGCTGGGGCCAACGTCCTGACTTTC. Its translation: CASSSVDRAGANVLTF.

The chain couples TRBV7-9 to TRBJ2-1; D is perhaps TRBD2 (6 bases). The ends were cut back, 1 base at V and 7 bases at J, with 17 bases in the middle. This CDR3 contains 16 residues. The germline V gene has CDR1 SEHNR and CDR2 FQNEAQ (reference sequence). CDR3 sequence reads: CASSLGAVRGGNEQFF. CDR3 in DNA: TGTGCCAGCAGCTTAGGGGCAGTACGAGGAGGGAATGAGCAGTTCTTC. The full variable domain, with the rest looked up from reference TRBV7-9 and TRBJ2-1, is DTGVSQNPRHKITKRGQNVTFRCDPISEHNRLYWYRQTLGQGPEFLTYFQNEAQLEKSRLLSDRFSAERPKGSFSTLEIQRTEQGDSAMYLCASSLGAVRGGNEQFFGPGTRLTVL.

The rearrangement uses TRBV18 and TRBJ2-1, with D possibly being TRBD1 (5 bases). Germline CDR1 and CDR2: KGHSH and LQKENI. CDR3 size: 16 residues. The germline V and J ends were trimmed by 3 bases and 4 bases, with 16 bases remaining between them. CDR3 residues: CASSPGQTYLYNEQFF. The CDR3 DNA reads TGTGCCAGCTCACCGGGGCAGACTTACCTTTACAATGAGCAGTTCTTC.

V usage is TRBV11-2 and J usage is TRBJ1-2, with 7 bases that match TRBD1. V dropped 6 bases and J dropped 10; count of bases not matched to a gene: 14. The CDR3 is 14 residues long. CDR1 and CDR2 from the germline V gene are SGHAT and FQNNGV. The CDR3 nucleotides are TGTGCCAGCAGTTCCTACAGGGGCCGCGGGACCTACACCTTC. Translation: CASSSYRGRGTYTF.

This clone was picked up a small number of times. V gene TRBV18 combines with J gene TRBJ1-4; 7 bases are a match to TRBD1. Per germline, CDR1 KGHSH and CDR2 LQKENI. V lost 4 bases, J lost 7 bases, and 6 bases stayed unmatched. The CDR3 is 14 residues long. DNA of the CDR3: TGTGCCAGCTCACTCCCGGGACAGCCTGAAAAACTGTTTTTT. Protein sequence: CASSLPGQPEKLFF.

The rearrangement uses TRBV28 and TRBJ1-2; D is ambiguous. Trimming pared 10 bases from V and 4 bases from J, leaving 31 bases between. Germline CDR1 is MDHEN and CDR2 is SYDVKM. This CDR3 spans 18 amino acids. The CDR3 is CATFSIGGDLIESYGYTF. The CDR3, as DNA: TGTGCCACCTTTTCTATCGGAGGAGATTTAATTGAATCCTATGGCTACACCTTC.

The CDR3 sequence is CASKGTSGGDNEQFF. The CDR3 coding sequence is TGTGCCAGCAAAGGGACTAGCGGGGGGGACAATGAGCAGTTCTTC. The rearrangement uses TRBV6-6 and TRBJ2-1; 16 positions agree with TRBD2. Per germline, CDR1 MNHNY and CDR2 SVGAGI (reference sequence). J gave up 5 bases and V 7 bases, and 2 bases lay outside the gene matches. This CDR3 is 15 amino acids long.